These 29 T cell receptor beta chains share one sample of origin, sequenced in a study of PD-1 blockade in classical Hodgkin lymphoma (dated by TCRdb to 2019 to 2021). Per the publication, the time point label means: cycle 1 day 1 (C1D1), immediately before nivolumab initiation. Relapse after autologous stem cell transplantation had occurred in all trial patients, and cohorts A, B and C were distinguished by prior brentuximab vedotin exposure. Library preparation used the immunoSEQ multiplex PCR assay. Imported from immuneACCESS, the table was reduced by TCRdb to in-frame sequences with V and J called. These copies leave out some clones; in studies compared against another copy, an unresolved V gene accounts for under half, and the cause of the remainder is not known. This sample lists roughly 14,000 clones; 84% were detected once. Jointly, the top ten make up 25% to 30% of the sample. The sample in question was peripheral blood mononuclear cells (PBMCs), obtained at baseline. Receptors were obtained from a human donor with classical Hodgkin lymphoma.

This chain uses TRBV5-5 with TRBJ2-5, with TRBD1 matching 8 bases. J was trimmed by 1 base and V by 1 base; bases with no gene match: 6. The germline CDR1 and CDR2 sequences are SGHKS and YYEKEE (reference sequence). This CDR3 region has 16 residues. The CDR3 sequence: CASSLRVGQGQETQYF. As DNA, the CDR3 is TGTGCCAGCAGCTTGCGTGTCGGACAGGGCCAAGAGACCCAGTACTTC.

Here the CDR3 reads CASSLIPSRNIQYF. CDR3 bases: TGTGCCAGCAGTTTAATCCCGTCCCGGAACATTCAGTACTTC. The chain joins TRBV28 to TRBJ2-4; no clear D gene. CDR1 is MDHEN, CDR2 SYDVKM, per germline. The CDR3 is 14 residues long. With 2 bases removed from V and 7 bases from J, the gap between germline ends came to 12 bases. Full variable domain (outside the CDR3, taken from reference TRBV28 and TRBJ2-4): DVKVTQSSRYLVKRTGEKVFLECVQDMDHENMFWYRQDPGLGLRLIYFSYDVKMKEKGDIPEGYSVSREKKERFSLILESASTNQTSMYLCASSLIPSRNIQYFGAGTRLSVL.

The chain is built from TRBV9 and TRBJ2-3, with TRBD1 matching 9 bases. Trimming removed 3 bases from V and 9 bases from J; junction bases left unmatched: 8. Germline CDR1 SGDLS, CDR2 YYNGEE. This CDR3 has 14 residues. In nucleotides, the CDR3 is TGTGCCAGCAGCGCCCGGGACAGGGTGAGGACGCAGTATTTT. Translation gives CASSARDRVRTQYF.

This chain joins TRBV30 and TRBJ1-1; possible D gene TRBD1, 6 bases. Trimming pared 1 base from V and 5 bases from J, leaving 17 bases between. CDR1 GTSNPN and CDR2 SVGIG come from the germline V gene (reference sequence). The CDR3 loop spans 15 amino acids. The CDR3: CAWSAQGQHWTEAFF. DNA of the CDR3: TGTGCCTGGAGTGCTCAGGGGCAACACTGGACTGAAGCTTTCTTT.

The chain recombines TRBV28 with TRBJ2-3; 8 nucleotides agree with TRBD1. CDR3 length equals 15 residues. Germline CDR1 and CDR2: MDHEN and SYDVKM. The junction had 8 bases not matched to a gene; V was cut back by 5 bases and J by 4 bases. The CDR3 here is CASSPTGGPADTQYF. In nucleotides, the CDR3 is TGTGCCAGCAGTCCCACAGGGGGTCCGGCAGATACGCAGTATTTT.

The chain recombines TRBV2 with TRBJ1-3; D ambiguous. V dropped 6 bases and J dropped 0 bases, with 9 bases sitting between them. The CDR3 sequence is 14 residues long. Germline V lookup: CDR1 SNHLY, CDR2 FYNNEI. CDR3 sequence: CASSPGSSGNTIYF. CDR3 nucleotides: TGTGCCAGCAGCCCCGGGAGCTCTGGAAACACCATATATTTT. The variable domain in full, with the rest retrieved from reference TRBV2 and TRBJ1-3, is EPEVTQTPSHQVTQMGQEVILRCVPISNHLYFYWYRQILGQKVEFLVSFYNNEISEKSEIFDDQFSVERPDGSNFTLKIRSTKLEDSAMYFCASSPGSSGNTIYFGEGSWLTVV.

The count of this clone is one. V is TRBV7-9 and J is TRBJ2-2, with D unclear. The CDR3 extends over 11 amino acids. V lost 5 bases, J lost 4 bases, and 2 bases lay in between. CDR1 and CDR2 (germline): SEHNR, FQNEAQ (reference sequence). The DNA of the CDR3 is TGTGCCAGCAGCAGCACCGGGGAGCTGTTTTTT. Its translation is CASSSTGELFF.

This chain's CDR3 is CASSLGRYQPQHF. In nucleotides, the CDR3 is TGTGCCAGCAGCTTGGGCAGGTATCAGCCCCAGCATTTT. V gene TRBV7-2 combines with J gene TRBJ1-5; D gene ambiguous. This CDR3 spans 13 amino acids. Germline assignment: CDR1 SGHTA and CDR2 FQGNSA. The V and J ends lost 3 bases and 5 bases respectively, with 8 bases between them.

V and J are TRBV6-5 and TRBJ2-7; D is unresolved. The CDR3 consists of 13 residues. Trimming removed 6 bases from V and 5 bases from J, with 14 bases in between. Germline V gene data show CDR1 as MNHEY and CDR2 as SVGAGI. The CDR3 loop is CASSISLANEQYF. The DNA of the CDR3 is TGTGCCAGCAGCATCTCCTTGGCGAACGAGCAGTACTTC.

The chain uses TRBV5-6 and TRBJ1-2, with D possibly TRBD1 on 5 matching bases. This CDR3 spans 14 amino acids. V lost 0 bases and J 2 bases, leaving 8 bases between the germline ends. Germline CDR1 SGHDT, CDR2 YYEEEE. The CDR3 nucleotides read TGTGCCAGCAGCTTGGTGGGGGGAAACTATGGCTACACCTTC. Translating gives CASSLVGGNYGYTF.

The chain is built from TRBV5-8 and TRBJ2-7; 7 positions match TRBD2. CDR1 is SGHTS and CDR2 is YDEGEE in the germline V gene. The CDR3 consists of 13 residues. V trimming: 4 bases; J trimming: 3 bases; junction bases outside the gene matches: 4. CDR3 nucleotide sequence: TGTGCCAGCAGCCCTCCGGGGGGCTACGAGCAGTACGTC. Amino acid sequence: CASSPPGGYEQYV.

The rearrangement uses TRBV7-9 and TRBJ1-4, with 8 bases fitting TRBD1. With V trimmed by 5 bases and J by 7 bases, 9 bases remained unmatched. Germline lookup yields CDR1 SEHNR and CDR2 FQNEAQ (reference sequence). The CDR3 is 15 residues long. The CDR3 loop reads CASSPSQGAGEKLFF. The CDR3 DNA is TGTGCCAGCAGCCCGAGCCAGGGGGCGGGTGAAAAACTGTTTTTT.

The V call is TRBV6-6, the J call TRBJ1-2; possibly TRBD1 for D (6 bases). Per the germline V gene, CDR1 is MNHNY and CDR2 is SVGAGI (reference sequence). The length of the CDR3 is 13 residues. Trimming stripped 6 bases from V and 8 bases from J, with 16 bases between. The DNA for the CDR3 is TGTGCCAGCAGCAATAAAGGGGGAAGGGGCTACACCTTC. Encoded protein: CASSNKGGRGYTF.

The V and J genes are TRBV6-4 and TRBJ2-3; 9 bases are a match to TRBD2. Germline V CDR1 and CDR2: MRHNA, SNTAGT. The V and J ends lost 10 bases and 1 base, in that order; junction bases with no gene match: 3. The CDR3 spans 13 residues. CDR3 in DNA: TGTGCCACCCGGACTAGCGGCACAGATACGCAGTATTTT. Encoded protein: CATRTSGTDTQYF.

The rearrangement joins TRBV4-2 to TRBJ1-5, with D perhaps matching TRBD1 (5 bases). V shed 0 bases and J shed 7 bases, with 10 bases lying between them. From germline, CDR1 is LGHNA and CDR2 YNFKEQ. The CDR3 has 14 residues. CDR3 residues: CASSQDFREQPQHF. The CDR3 DNA reads TGTGCCAGCAGCCAAGATTTCAGGGAACAGCCCCAGCATTTT.

The V call is TRBV28, the J call TRBJ1-2; tentatively, D is TRBD1 (5 bases). Trimming shortened V by 10 bases and J by 8 bases, and 23 bases separated the two germline ends. CDR1 is MDHEN and CDR2 is SYDVKM in the germline V gene. This CDR3 is 14 amino acids long. The CDR3 DNA is TGTGCCACCTGCCTAGCGCAGGGCCTCCACGGCTACACCTTC. Translation gives CATCLAQGLHGYTF.

This chain joins TRBV9 and TRBJ2-7, with D maybe TRBD1 (7 bases). V was clipped by 7 bases and J by 5 bases, with 13 bases between them. The CDR3 covers 12 residues. Germline V lookup: CDR1 SGDLS, CDR2 YYNGEE. CDR3 DNA sequence: TGTGCCAGCGGGGCAGGGGGGCACGAGCAGTACTTC. It codes for CASGAGGHEQYF.

In this sample, this clone turned up a few times. J is TRBJ2-6 and V is TRBV28; the D gene could be TRBD1 or TRBD2 (5 bases each). V gave up 2 bases and J gave up 0 bases, with 5 bases separating them. CDR3 length: 15 amino acids. CDR1 MDHEN and CDR2 SYDVKM come from the germline V gene. This CDR3 reads CASSLGGSGANVLTF. In nucleotides, the CDR3 is TGTGCCAGCAGTTTAGGGGGCTCTGGGGCCAACGTCCTGACTTTC.

The genes are TRBV11-3 and TRBJ1-1, with D hard to call. V dropped 0 bases and J dropped 11 bases, with 13 bases sitting between them. CDR1 and CDR2 from the germline V gene are SGHNT and YENEEA. The CDR3 is 13 residues long. The CDR3 here is CASSLDRLQQAFF. In nucleotides, the CDR3 is TGTGCCAGCAGCTTAGATCGCCTGCAGCAGGCTTTCTTT.

The chain combines TRBV19 with TRBJ1-1; the match to TRBD1 covers 9 bases. Per germline, CDR1 LNHDA and CDR2 SQIVND (reference sequence). The CDR3 has 16 amino acids. V lost 1 base to trimming and J lost 3 bases; unmatched junction nucleotides: 6. The CDR3 bases are TGTGCCAGTAGTATAGGAGGGACAGGGAGTCACACTGAAGCTTTCTTT. This gives the protein CASSIGGTGSHTEAFF.

This clone has only a few counts. The chain has TRBV4-3 and TRBJ2-1; the D gene is possibly TRBD1 (6 bases). The CDR3 runs 15 residues. Trimming removed 6 bases from V and 0 bases from J, with 12 bases in between. Germline V CDR1 and CDR2: LGHNA, YSLEER. The CDR3: CASSIDRSSYNEQFF. The CDR3, as DNA: TGCGCCAGCAGTATCGACAGGAGCTCCTACAATGAGCAGTTCTTC.

V gene TRBV11-2 combines with J gene TRBJ2-5; D is perhaps TRBD2 (6 bases). Looked up from germline, CDR1 is SGHAT and CDR2 is FQNNGV. V was pared by 5 bases and J by 5 bases, with 18 bases between. The CDR3 loop spans 15 amino acids. The CDR3 nucleotides read TGTGCCAGCAGCGGACTCGGGGGTAGAACGGAGACCCAGTACTTC. Encoded protein: CASSGLGGRTETQYF. The complete variable domain, with remaining parts taken from reference TRBV11-2 and TRBJ2-5, reads EAGVAQSPRYKIIEKRQSVAFWCNPISGHATLYWYQQILGQGPKLLIQFQNNGVVDDSQLPKDRFSAERLKGVDSTLKIQPAKLEDSAVYLCASSGLGGRTETQYFGPGTRLLVL.

This chain joins TRBV6-5 and TRBJ1-4; TRBD1 agrees at 9 bases. Germline assignment: CDR1 MNHEY and CDR2 SVGAGI. The CDR3 has 15 residues. Trimming took 6 bases from V and 4 from J; bases not matched to a gene: 6. This CDR3 reads CASSPWTGVNEKLFF. The CDR3 coding sequence is TGTGCCAGCAGCCCTTGGACAGGGGTTAATGAAAAACTGTTTTTT.

This clone came up a few times. V is TRBV4-1 and J is TRBJ1-4, with D possibly being TRBD1 (5 bases). V lost 5 bases and J lost 0, with 10 bases in between. The CDR3 runs to 15 residues. Germline V gives CDR1 MGHRA, CDR2 YSYEKL. CDR3 amino acids: CASSTRGATNEKLFF. The CDR3 DNA reads as TGCGCCAGCAGCACAAGGGGCGCAACTAATGAAAAACTGTTTTTT.

The chain links TRBV7-9 to TRBJ2-2; D not certain. The germline V gene has CDR1 SEHNR and CDR2 FQNEAQ (reference sequence). The CDR3 runs 15 residues. The V and J ends lost 2 bases and 6 bases respectively, with 13 bases between them. The DNA of the CDR3 is TGTGCCAGCAGCTTATTAGGGTGGTTGCCCGGGGAGCTGTTTTTT. It encodes CASSLLGWLPGELFF.

This clone was picked up a small number of times. The chain couples TRBV5-6 to TRBJ2-5; D gene uncertain. The germline CDR1 and CDR2 sequences are SGHDT and YYEEEE. The CDR3 contains 15 residues. Deletions cut 0 bases from V and 0 bases from J, with 9 bases between. This CDR3 reads CASSLAGRYQETQYF. DNA for the CDR3: TGTGCCAGCAGCTTGGCGGGTAGATACCAAGAGACCCAGTACTTC.

The chain combines TRBV27 with TRBJ1-6, with 7 positions matching TRBD1. Germline V gene lookup returns CDR1 MNHEY and CDR2 SMNVEV (reference sequence). CDR3 length: 13 residues. Germline trimming cut 11 bases from V and 9 bases from J; bases unmatched to any gene: 10. CDR3 sequence: CAVRQGRSSPLHF. CDR3 DNA: TGTGCCGTCAGACAGGGAAGAAGTTCACCCCTCCACTTT.

The CDR3, as DNA: TGCAGCGTTGAAGATGCCAGGGGGCCCTTCAATGAGCAGTTCTTC. Its translation is CSVEDARGPFNEQFF. V gene TRBV29-1 combines with J gene TRBJ2-1; 8 bases map to TRBD1. Germline CDR1 is SQVTM and CDR2 is ANQGSEA. The V and J ends lost 0 bases and 6 bases, in that order; junction bases with no gene match: 7. The CDR3 covers 15 residues.

This chain connects TRBV6-4 to TRBJ1-6; D ambiguous. Germline CDR1 MRHNA, CDR2 SNTAGT. The CDR3 totals 15 residues. V was clipped by 6 bases and J by 8 bases, with 17 bases between them. The CDR3 DNA sequence: TGTGCCAGCAGCCCCTACCACGGAGAGGATTCACCCCTCCACTTT. Its translation is CASSPYHGEDSPLHF.